This T cell receptor beta chain was retrieved from a study of cytomegalovirus exposure and HLA in healthy donors. 13 Jbeta primers and 60 Vbeta primers were used for the PCR. How the authors handled the data: Roughly 12 million shared chains were among about 80 million unique TCR beta chains counted in a later analysis. Repertoires were generated with immunoSEQ multiplex PCR, while TCRdb's copy carries only in-frame clones and drops some. V and J calls plus clone size are reproduced from that table; the DNA served to infer D and trimming. Of over 150,000 clones listed, more than 60% were seen once; the top ten hold roughly 3%. With respect to this clone: No antigen is known for it.

Study-level points and caveats: Under in vitro conditions, three CMV-associated chains were confirmed as specific for CMV antigens. TCR beta sequences reportedly predicted most subjects' HLA-A and HLA-B alleles accurately.

This CDR3 has 14 amino acids. Trimming took 5 bases from V and 5 from J; bases not matched to a gene: 7. CDR1 SNHLY and CDR2 FYNNEI come from the germline V gene. Sample: PBMCs. This TCR was recovered from a woman aged 45-60 years in good health and CMV-seropositive. The V gene is TRBV2, the J gene TRBJ1-2, with 8 bases fitting TRBD1. The CDR3 loop is CASSPGQALYGYTF. The CDR3 DNA reads TGTGCCAGCAGTCCGGGACAGGCTCTATATGGCTACACCTTC.